This T cell receptor beta chain came from a study of blood T cell repertoires in COVID-19. As for the study in general: Sources were T cells, B-cell-depleted T cells, or PBMCs; the material itself was cDNA or gDNA.

Assay used: immunoSEQ multiplex PCR; TCRdb lists only in-frame clones, some missing. The sample has tens of thousands of clones, 60% to 80% seen once. This clone is medium-sized within its sample. Those enrolled in Seattle joined during active infection and were followed longitudinally afterward. Trimming removed 4 bases from V and 4 bases from J, with 8 bases in between. The CDR3 is 13 residues long. Germline CDR1 and CDR2: LGHDT and YNNKEL (reference sequence). The sequence was collected from a man aged 70-80 years with COVID-19, enrolled during active disease. The chain couples TRBV3-1 (or the pseudogene TRBV3-2) to TRBJ1-3, with D tentatively TRBD1 (5 bases). Sequences were obtained from peripheral blood. In DNA, the CDR3 is TGTGCCAGCAGCCCCTCAGGGGGAAACACCATATATTTT. This encodes CASSPSGGNTIYF.